The 30 T cell receptor beta chains below come from one sample, sequenced in a study of CD8 T cells in ankylosing spondylitis. TCRdb passed the 5' RACE reads through MiXCR, listing each CDR3 protein once. Among around 40,000 distinct CDR3 sequences listed, about 2.5% were seen once. Sequencing was done on a sample of blood, either unsorted or a sorted T cell fraction (not recorded which). These receptors all stem from a male donor with ankylosing spondylitis or in good health (not recorded which).

The table lists this clonotype with many counts. This rearrangement joins TRBV9 to TRBJ1-1; no definite D call. The CDR3 totals 14 residues. Germline V gives CDR1 SGDLS, CDR2 YYNGEE. V lost 0 bases and J lost 3, with 9 bases in between. CDR3 sequence: CASSVGRTYTEAFF. CDR3 nucleotide sequence: TGTGCCAGCAGCGTAGGCCGAACTTACACTGAAGCTTTCTTT.

In this sample, this clonotype turned up many times. CDR3 nucleotide sequence: TGTGCCAGCAGCGCGAGGACTAGCGGGATGTCAGATACGCAGTATTTT. As protein: CASSARTSGMSDTQYF. This chain joins TRBV9 and TRBJ2-3; 12 positions agree with TRBD2. Germline CDR1 SGDLS, CDR2 YYNGEE. CDR3 length: 16 residues. Losses at the gene ends were 3 bases for V and 4 bases for J; bases not matched to a gene: 6.

The sample holds many counts of this clonotype. The chain carries TRBV9 and TRBJ2-7; 12 nucleotides match TRBD1. J lost 7 bases, V lost 3 bases, and 8 bases had no gene match. CDR1 and CDR2 from the germline V gene are SGDLS and YYNGEE. The CDR3 has 15 amino acids. CDR3 loop: CASSARDRGLGEQYF. Written as DNA, the CDR3 is TGTGCCAGCAGCGCCCGGGACAGGGGGCTCGGGGAGCAGTACTTC.

This clonotype appeared many times. The chain is built from TRBV9 and TRBJ2-5, with 8 bases aligning to TRBD1. CDR1 is SGDLS, CDR2 YYNGEE, per germline. CDR3 length equals 15 residues. The V segment lost 3 bases and the J segment 5 bases; nucleotides outside the gene matches: 9. The CDR3, as DNA: TGTGCCAGCAGCGGAACCGGGACAGGAGGGGAGACCCAGTACTTC. It translates to CASSGTGTGGETQYF.

The table lists this clonotype with many counts. V gene TRBV9 combines with J gene TRBJ2-1; 7 bases are a match to TRBD1. The CDR3 sequence is 15 residues long. Germline loops: CDR1 SGDLS, CDR2 YYNGEE. Unmatched junction bases numbered 3, after V lost 1 base and J lost 2 bases. CDR3: CASSVMGQTYNEQFF. CDR3 nucleotide sequence: TGTGCCAGCAGCGTAATGGGACAGACCTACAATGAGCAGTTCTTC.

This clonotype was picked up many times. This chain uses TRBV9 with TRBJ2-5; TRBD2 is a possible D gene (5 bases). This CDR3 is 15 amino acids long. CDR1 is SGDLS, CDR2 YYNGEE, per germline. V was pared by 3 bases and J by 7 bases, with 19 bases between. DNA for the CDR3: TGTGCCAGCAGCGAGGAGGCCTCACTTCGTCTGACCCAGTACTTC. This translates into CASSEEASLRLTQYF.

This clonotype was seen many times. The DNA of the CDR3 is TGTGCCAGCAGCGTCTCCGGGGGGAGCTCCTACAATGAGCAGTTCTTC. It is translated as CASSVSGGSSYNEQFF. The chain employs TRBV9 and TRBJ2-1; TRBD2 aligns across 7 bases. Germline V gene sequence: CDR1 SGDLS, CDR2 YYNGEE. V was pared by 2 bases and J by 0 bases, with 5 bases of the junction left unmatched. The CDR3 runs 16 residues.

This clonotype came up many times. The chain has TRBV9 and TRBJ2-5; maybe TRBD2 (6 bases). The germline gives CDR1 SGDLS, CDR2 YYNGEE. The CDR3 has 14 residues. V was shortened by 0 bases and J by 5 bases, with 11 bases between the two germline ends. The CDR3 here is CASSVAGGTETQYF. The CDR3 DNA is TGTGCCAGCAGCGTAGCTGGCGGGACGGAGACCCAGTACTTC. The entire variable domain, with the rest obtained from reference TRBV9 and TRBJ2-5, is as follows: DSGVTQTPKHLITATGQRVTLRCSPRSGDLSVYWYQQSLDQGLQFLIQYYNGEERAKGNILERFSAQQFPDLHSELNLSSLELGDSALYFCASSVAGGTETQYFGPGTRLLVL.

This clonotype was counted at least ten times. The chain recombines TRBV9 with TRBJ1-2; 11 nucleotides line up with TRBD1. Per germline, CDR1 SGDLS and CDR2 YYNGEE. The junction had 11 bases not matched to a gene; V was cut back by 1 base and J by 6 bases. The CDR3 has 17 amino acids. This chain's CDR3 is CASSVSGQGAFTHGYTF. The DNA for the CDR3 is TGTGCCAGCAGCGTAAGTGGACAGGGGGCGTTCACCCATGGCTACACCTTC.

This clonotype was found many times. The V call is TRBV9, the J call TRBJ2-7; 8 bases are shared with TRBD1. CDR3 length equals 14 residues. With 5 bases clipped from V and 5 bases from J, the junction kept 9 bases outside the gene matches. The germline V gene has CDR1 SGDLS and CDR2 YYNGEE. As DNA, the CDR3 is TGTGCCAGCAGTCAAACCCCAGGGGGCAACGAGCAGTACTTC. This codes for CASSQTPGGNEQYF.

This clonotype has only a few counts. The J gene is TRBJ2-6, the V gene TRBV9; possible D gene TRBD1, 5 bases. This CDR3 has 18 amino acids. V was clipped by 2 bases and J by 0 bases, with 15 bases between them. Germline-derived CDR1 and CDR2 are SGDLS and YYNGEE. The CDR3: CASSVDLQAGSGANVLTF. CDR3 coding DNA: TGTGCCAGCAGCGTCGACTTACAGGCAGGCTCTGGGGCCAACGTCCTGACTTTC.

This clonotype was counted ten times or more. The chain has TRBV9 and TRBJ1-2; weak D call: TRBD1 (6 bases). This CDR3 is 14 amino acids long. V shed 3 bases and J shed 7 bases, with 16 bases lying between them. The germline CDR1 and CDR2 sequences are SGDLS and YYNGEE. The DNA for the CDR3 is TGTGCCAGCAGCGAAGACAGGACCGTAGGTGGCTACACCTTC. This sequence encodes CASSEDRTVGGYTF. The variable domain in full, with the rest retrieved from reference TRBV9 and TRBJ1-2, is DSGVTQTPKHLITATGQRVTLRCSPRSGDLSVYWYQQSLDQGLQFLIQYYNGEERAKGNILERFSAQQFPDLHSELNLSSLELGDSALYFCASSEDRTVGGYTFGSGTRLTVV.

This clonotype has ten or more counts. The rearrangement uses TRBV9 and TRBJ2-5; no clear D gene. The germline V gene encodes CDR1 SGDLS and CDR2 YYNGEE. The CDR3 totals 13 residues. V lost 0 bases and J 6 bases, leaving 9 bases between the germline ends. The CDR3 protein is CASSVGETQTQYF. The CDR3 DNA reads TGTGCCAGCAGCGTAGGTGAGACGCAGACCCAGTACTTC.

This clonotype was picked up a small number of times. V usage is TRBV23-1 and J usage is TRBJ1-5; 9 bases align to TRBD1. TRBV23-1 qualifies as an ORF whose function is uncertain. V dropped 0 bases and J dropped 4; count of bases not matched to a gene: 13. CDR3 length equals 19 residues. The DNA for the CDR3 is TGCGCCAGCAGTCAATCGACGGGAAACAGGGGGCGAAAGAATCAGCCCCAGCATTTT. It encodes CASSQSTGNRGRKNQPQHF.

This clonotype was picked up many times. This chain joins TRBV9 and TRBJ2-7; D tentatively reads TRBD1 or TRBD2 (5 bases each). Germline V lookup: CDR1 SGDLS, CDR2 YYNGEE. Between the trimmed V and J ends, which lost 4 bases and 1 base, there was a span of 15 bases. The CDR3 has 15 residues. The CDR3 DNA reads TGTGCCAGCAGCACATCCGGGACCGCATCCTACGAGCAGTACTTC. This sequence encodes CASSTSGTASYEQYF. The variable domain in full, completed from reference TRBV9 and TRBJ2-7, reads DSGVTQTPKHLITATGQRVTLRCSPRSGDLSVYWYQQSLDQGLQFLIQYYNGEERAKGNILERFSAQQFPDLHSELNLSSLELGDSALYFCASSTSGTASYEQYFGPGTRLTVT.

This clonotype was counted at least ten times. V is TRBV9 and J is TRBJ2-3; 9 bases agree with TRBD2. Germline values: CDR1 SGDLS, CDR2 YYNGEE. J gave up 3 bases and V 0 bases, and 5 bases lay outside the gene matches. The CDR3 is made up of 16 amino acids. The CDR3: CASSVDAGGPTDTQYF. In nucleotides, the CDR3 is TGTGCCAGCAGCGTAGACGCGGGAGGGCCTACAGATACGCAGTATTTT.

This clonotype came up many times. The rearrangement joins TRBV27 to TRBJ1-1; the D is unclear. Between the trimmed V and J ends, which lost 9 bases and 2 bases, there was a span of 34 bases. Germline V lookup: CDR1 MNHEY, CDR2 SMNVEV (reference sequence). The CDR3 has 20 amino acids. The CDR3 here is CARTQPPVLSPDLANTEAFF. The CDR3 nucleotides read TGTGCCAGGACCCAGCCGCCAGTTTTGTCCCCGGATCTGGCCAACACTGAAGCTTTCTTT.

This clonotype occurred many times. The rearrangement joins TRBV9 to TRBJ1-1, with D hard to call. CDR3 length: 14 amino acids. Trimming cost V 3 bases and J 4 bases, with 13 bases left between them. The V gene's germline CDR1 is SGDLS and CDR2 YYNGEE. The CDR3 DNA sequence: TGTGCCAGCAGCGCGATTCGGGAGCCCACTGAAGCTTTCTTT. The encoded protein is CASSAIREPTEAFF.

This clonotype has ten or more counts. The rearrangement uses TRBV9 and TRBJ2-2; TRBD2 aligns across 9 bases. Per germline, CDR1 SGDLS and CDR2 YYNGEE. With V trimmed by 3 bases and J by 5 bases, 14 bases remained unmatched. CDR3 length: 18 residues. In DNA form, the CDR3 reads TGTGCCAGCAGCGGAGATGGTAGCGGGAGTTGGGAAACCGGGGAGCTGTTTTTT. Translating gives CASSGDGSGSWETGELFF.

This clonotype came up many times. The V gene is TRBV9, the J gene TRBJ2-7; TRBD2 aligns across 10 bases. Germline V lookup: CDR1 SGDLS, CDR2 YYNGEE. Germline trimming cut 0 bases from V and 3 bases from J; bases unmatched to any gene: 6. The CDR3 runs 16 residues. CDR3 DNA sequence: TGTGCCAGCAGCGTAGAAGCTAGCGGGAGTTTCTACGAGCAGTACTTC. Amino acid sequence: CASSVEASGSFYEQYF.

This clonotype was picked up many times. This sequence joins TRBV9 and TRBJ1-2; D unresolved. This CDR3 spans 13 amino acids. Trimming cost V 3 bases and J 4 bases, with 10 bases left between them. The germline CDR1 and CDR2 sequences are SGDLS and YYNGEE. CDR3 nucleotides: TGTGCCAGCAGCGACTTCCTTGGCTATGGCTACACCTTC. Amino acids: CASSDFLGYGYTF.

This clonotype was counted ten times or more. This chain connects TRBV9 to TRBJ2-5; TRBD2 is a possible D gene (5 bases). V was clipped by 0 bases and J by 7 bases, with 16 bases between them. Looked up from germline, CDR1 is SGDLS and CDR2 is YYNGEE. This CDR3 region has 15 residues. The CDR3 region is CASSVVGSEGGTQYF. The CDR3 DNA reads as TGTGCCAGCAGCGTAGTCGGATCCGAAGGAGGGACCCAGTACTTC.

This clonotype was counted at least ten times. The chain uses TRBV9 and TRBJ2-3; TRBD2 matches 10 bases. Germline CDR1 SGDLS, CDR2 YYNGEE. J gave up 2 bases and V 4 bases, and 4 bases lay outside the gene matches. This CDR3 comprises 15 residues. The CDR3: CASSSGLADTDTQYF. Written as DNA, the CDR3 is TGTGCCAGCAGCTCTGGACTAGCGGACACAGATACGCAGTATTTT.

This clonotype occurred many times. This sequence joins TRBV9 and TRBJ1-5; D may be TRBD1 (5 bases). Trimming cost V 4 bases and J 5 bases, with 10 bases left between them. The CDR3 is made up of 13 amino acids. Germline assignment: CDR1 SGDLS and CDR2 YYNGEE. The CDR3 reads CASSPGGDQPQHF. CDR3 sequence (DNA): TGTGCCAGCAGCCCTGGGGGGGATCAGCCCCAGCATTTT.

The V call is TRBV9, the J call TRBJ2-2, with D possibly being TRBD2 (7 bases). V was shortened by 5 bases and J by 5 bases, with 16 bases between the two germline ends. Looked up from germline, CDR1 is SGDLS and CDR2 is YYNGEE. The CDR3 has 15 residues. In DNA, the CDR3 is TGTGCCAGCAGTACAACGGGAGGACAGACCGGGGAGCTGTTTTTT. This codes for CASSTTGGQTGELFF.

This clonotype appeared many times. This chain connects TRBV9 to TRBJ2-5; TRBD2 might be the D (6 bases). Deletions cut 2 bases from V and 2 bases from J, with 10 bases between. The CDR3 loop spans 14 amino acids. Per the germline V gene, CDR1 is SGDLS and CDR2 is YYNGEE. This CDR3 reads CASSVSGKQETQYF. The CDR3 coding sequence is TGTGCCAGCAGCGTTAGCGGCAAGCAAGAGACCCAGTACTTC.

This clonotype was picked up many times. The gene calls are TRBV9 and TRBJ2-1; D gene unclear. Germline lookup yields CDR1 SGDLS and CDR2 YYNGEE. Trimming took 0 bases from V and 2 from J, leaving 6 bases between them. The CDR3 covers 14 residues. The CDR3 DNA reads TGTGCCAGCAGCGTAGAGGCTACCTACAATGAGCAGTTCTTC. Protein sequence: CASSVEATYNEQFF.

This clonotype was recorded at least ten times. The final CDR3 position lacks the conserved phenylalanine or tryptophan, pointing to a likely read error. This chain uses TRBV9 with TRBJ2-3, with 8 nucleotides matching TRBD2. Trimming cost V 3 bases and J 5 bases; bases outside gene matches: 11. The CDR3 is 16 amino acids. Germline loops: CDR1 SGDLS, CDR2 YYNGEE. CDR3 region: CASSERTSWVEDTQYV. The CDR3 DNA follows: TGTGCCAGCAGCGAACGGACTAGCTGGGTCGAAGATACGCAGTATGTT.

This clonotype was detected many times. The chain recombines TRBV9 with TRBJ2-5; 9 bases match TRBD1. V trimming: 0 bases; J trimming: 2 bases; junction bases outside the gene matches: 5. This CDR3 comprises 16 residues. Germline V gives CDR1 SGDLS, CDR2 YYNGEE. The CDR3, as DNA: TGTGCCAGCAGCGTAGCCTTCGGACAGGGGCAAGAGACCCAGTACTTC. Protein product: CASSVAFGQGQETQYF.

This clonotype came up many times. This chain uses TRBV9 with TRBJ2-1; TRBD2 agrees at 10 bases. There are 17 residues in the CDR3. V was pared by 0 bases and J by 8 bases, with 11 bases of the junction left unmatched. Germline values: CDR1 SGDLS, CDR2 YYNGEE. This CDR3 is CASSVGGGTSEFYEQFF. The DNA for the CDR3 is TGTGCCAGCAGCGTAGGAGGTGGGACTAGCGAGTTCTATGAGCAGTTCTTC.